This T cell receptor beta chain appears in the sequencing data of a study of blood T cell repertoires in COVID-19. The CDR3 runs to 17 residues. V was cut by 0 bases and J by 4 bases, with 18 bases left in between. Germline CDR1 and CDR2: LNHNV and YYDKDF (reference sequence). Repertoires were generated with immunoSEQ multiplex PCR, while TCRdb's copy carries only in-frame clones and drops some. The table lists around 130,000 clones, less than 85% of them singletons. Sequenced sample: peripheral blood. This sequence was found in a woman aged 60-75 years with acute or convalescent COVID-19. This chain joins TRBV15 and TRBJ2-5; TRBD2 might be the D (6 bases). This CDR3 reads CATSRDGGLGVRETQYF. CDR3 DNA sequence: TGTGCCACCAGCAGAGACGGGGGTTTAGGGGTGCGAGAGACCCAGTACTTC.